This T cell receptor (beta chain) stems from a study of blood T cell repertoires in COVID-19. Sequenced by immunoSEQ multiplex PCR; TCRdb stores in-frame clones only, minus some. The sample carries approximately 210,000 clones, less than 90% recorded once. The source is a woman of 80 years or more with COVID-19, enrolled during active disease. Sequenced: peripheral blood.

CDR3: CASSLAIGQGLTGELFF. The CDR3 DNA is TGTGCCAGCAGCTTAGCAATCGGCCAGGGACTCACCGGGGAGCTGTTTTTT. The genes are TRBV7-2 and TRBJ2-2; D possibly corresponds to TRBD2 (6 bases). The CDR3 spans 17 residues. The V gene lost 0 bases and the J gene lost 4 bases, with 15 bases spanning the gap. CDR1 is SGHTA, CDR2 FQGNSA, per germline.